Each of the 25 T cell receptor beta chains below was sequenced from the same sample in a study of blood T cell repertoires in COVID-19. TCRdb keeps only in-frame clones here, not all; method: immunoSEQ multiplex PCR. Of over 250,000 clones in the sample, 80% to 90% were seen once. The sequencing sample was made of PBMCs or T cells enriched from blood (not recorded which). These receptor sequences come from a woman aged 25 to 45 who had recovered from COVID-19.

The CDR3 sequence is CASSQGGGRGNTIYF. CDR3 coding DNA: TGTGCCAGCAGCCAAGGGGGAGGGAGAGGAAACACCATATATTTT. V usage is TRBV3-1 (or the pseudogene TRBV3-2) and J usage is TRBJ1-3; no firm D call. CDR1 and CDR2 from the germline V gene are LGHDT and YNNKEL (reference sequence). The V end was cut by 1 base, the J end by 4 bases, with 11 bases between. The CDR3 length is 15 residues.

The chain carries TRBV7-8 and TRBJ1-1; tentative D call: TRBD1 (5 bases). Germline lookup yields CDR1 SGHVS and CDR2 FQNEAQ. Trimming cost V 2 bases and J 4 bases, with 11 bases left between them. CDR3 length: 14 residues. CDR3 coding DNA: TGTGCCAGCAGCTTAATTTGGGGGGGCACTGAAGCTTTCTTT. Its translation is CASSLIWGGTEAFF.

V and J are TRBV6-5 and TRBJ2-7, with 9 bases aligning to TRBD1. CDR1 and CDR2 from the germline V gene are MNHEY and SVGAGI. This CDR3 is built from 13 residues. This CDR3 reads CSSGTGLAYEQYF. CDR3 coding DNA: TGTTCATCGGGGACAGGGCTGGCCTACGAGCAGTACTTC.

The rearrangement links TRBV28 to TRBJ2-7, with 8 nucleotides matching TRBD1. Trimming removed 6 bases from V and 4 bases from J; junction bases left unmatched: 8. The CDR3 is 14 residues long. The germline V gene encodes CDR1 MDHEN and CDR2 SYDVKM. The CDR3 DNA is TGTGCCAGCAGCCTGGCTACAGGGGGGTACGAGCAGTACTTC. Protein product: CASSLATGGYEQYF.

V and J are TRBV5-1 and TRBJ2-7, with TRBD1 as a possible D gene (6 bases). V lost 1 base, J lost 3 bases, and 14 bases lay in between. CDR3 size: 15 residues. The germline CDR1 and CDR2 sequences are SGHRS and YFSETQ. CDR3 protein: CASSLTTGLGYEQYF. CDR3 in DNA: TGCGCCAGCAGCTTGACGACAGGCCTTGGCTACGAGCAGTACTTC.

This clone showed up just once. V is TRBV12-5 and J is TRBJ1-5; no reliable D call. V shed 9 bases and J shed 4 bases, with 13 bases lying between them. The CDR3 has 13 amino acids. The germline V gene encodes CDR1 LGHNT and CDR2 FRNRAP. The CDR3 spells CARAEGPNQPQHF. In DNA, the CDR3 is TGTGCTAGGGCGGAGGGCCCAAATCAGCCCCAGCATTTT.

The CDR3 DNA follows: TGTGCCACCAGTGATAGGGTCGCGGGGTCGACCGGGGAGCTGTTTTTT. This sequence encodes CATSDRVAGSTGELFF. J is TRBJ2-2 and V is TRBV24-1; the D gene is possibly TRBD2 (6 bases). CDR3 length: 16 residues. V gave up 3 bases and J gave up 5 bases, with 15 bases separating them. CDR1 and CDR2 from the germline V gene are KGHDR and SFDVKD.

This chain connects TRBV19 to TRBJ1-6; TRBD1 agrees at 8 bases. From germline, CDR1 is LNHDA and CDR2 SQIVND (reference sequence). The length of the CDR3 is 17 residues. The J segment lost 5 bases and the V segment lost 6 bases, leaving 12 bases of the junction unmatched. The DNA of the CDR3 is TGTGCCAGTAGGAGAGCGGCAGGGGGCGAAAATAATTCACCCCTCCACTTT. This codes for CASRRAAGGENNSPLHF.

The chain couples TRBV4-3 to TRBJ1-6; D is possibly TRBD1 (6 bases). Trimming removed 4 bases at V and 3 bases at J, with 13 bases between. CDR3 length: 16 amino acids. Germline lookup yields CDR1 LGHNA and CDR2 YSLEER. The CDR3 reads CASSPHRAGYNSPLHF. Here the CDR3 DNA reads TGCGCCAGCAGCCCGCACAGGGCGGGCTATAATTCACCCCTCCACTTT.

This clone turned up a few times. The CDR3 nucleotides are TGCAGCGTTGACCACAGGGGTGGCACTGAAGCTTTCTTT. Its protein product is CSVDHRGGTEAFF. The chain carries TRBV29-1 and TRBJ1-1; 7 bases fit TRBD1. The J segment lost 4 bases and the V segment lost 3 bases, leaving 5 bases of the junction unmatched. CDR1 is SQVTM, CDR2 ANQGSEA, per germline. CDR3 length: 13 amino acids.

The V and J genes are TRBV5-1 and TRBJ1-1; D may be TRBD1 (5 bases). Germline V CDR1 and CDR2: SGHRS, YFSETQ. Trimming shortened V by 4 bases and J by 1 base, and 17 bases separated the two germline ends. The CDR3 is made up of 16 amino acids. The CDR3 DNA sequence: TGCGCCAGCAGCCTGAGGCCTCCCCAGGGGAACACTGAAGCTTTCTTT. Protein sequence: CASSLRPPQGNTEAFF. The full variable domain, its missing parts supplied by reference TRBV5-1 and TRBJ1-1, is KAGVTQTPRYLIKTRGQQVTLSCSPISGHRSVSWYQQTPGQGLQFLFEYFSETQRNKGNFPGRFSGRQFSNSRSEMNVSTLELGDSALYLCASSLRPPQGNTEAFFGQGTRLTVV.

The CDR3 is CASLASGPSYNEQFF. The CDR3 DNA sequence: TGTGCCAGCTTGGCCAGCGGACCCTCCTACAATGAGCAGTTCTTC. The rearrangement links TRBV2 to TRBJ2-1; D may be TRBD2 (5 bases). The CDR3 length is 15 residues. Trimming took off 8 bases at V and 0 bases at J, with 14 bases between the two ends. CDR1 and CDR2 (germline): SNHLY, FYNNEI.

As for this clone: The identical CDR3 is also encoded by other nucleotide sequences in the sample. The CDR3 DNA sequence: TGTGCCAGCAGCTTGGTCCGGCGGGGTAACTATGGCTACACCTTC. As protein: CASSLVRRGNYGYTF. The J gene is TRBJ1-2, the V gene TRBV5-4; D gene ambiguous. The CDR3 is made up of 15 amino acids. V was trimmed by 0 bases and J by 1 base, leaving 10 bases between them. Germline CDR1 SGHNT, CDR2 YYREEE (reference sequence).

The chain links TRBV5-1 to TRBJ1-1; a possible D gene is TRBD1 (6 bases). Germline CDR1 is SGHRS and CDR2 is YFSETQ. The CDR3 is made up of 17 amino acids. Trimming took off 0 bases at V and 0 bases at J, with 15 bases between the two ends. The CDR3 coding sequence is TGCGCCAGCAGCTTGGTACAGGGAGGGATAGTGAACACTGAAGCTTTCTTT. Protein product: CASSLVQGGIVNTEAFF. The full variable domain, with the rest looked up from reference TRBV5-1 and TRBJ1-1, is KAGVTQTPRYLIKTRGQQVTLSCSPISGHRSVSWYQQTPGQGLQFLFEYFSETQRNKGNFPGRFSGRQFSNSRSEMNVSTLELGDSALYLCASSLVQGGIVNTEAFFGQGTRLTVV.

This chain connects TRBV7-9 to TRBJ1-3; a possible D gene is TRBD1 (6 bases). This CDR3 spans 14 amino acids. Trimming left V 2 bases short and J 4 bases short, with 9 bases between. CDR1 and CDR2 from the germline V gene are SEHNR and FQNEAQ (reference sequence). Here the CDR3 reads CASSLTGTGNTIYF. The CDR3 coding sequence is TGTGCCAGCAGCTTAACAGGGACGGGAAACACCATATATTTT. Based on the CDR3 plus reference TRBV7-9 and TRBJ1-3, the full variable domain is DTGVSQNPRHKITKRGQNVTFRCDPISEHNRLYWYRQTLGQGPEFLTYFQNEAQLEKSRLLSDRFSAERPKGSFSTLEIQRTEQGDSAMYLCASSLTGTGNTIYFGEGSWLTVV.

The chain links TRBV28 to TRBJ2-7, with D uncertain. Germline CDR1 is MDHEN and CDR2 is SYDVKM. The CDR3 is 15 amino acids. Trimming removed 5 bases at V and 2 bases at J, with 16 bases between. CDR3 coding DNA: TGTGCCAGCAGTCTAAGCCCCGATCCCGCCTACGAGCAGTACTTC. It yields the protein CASSLSPDPAYEQYF.

Only one count was recorded for this clone. The chain joins TRBV5-4 to TRBJ1-4, with TRBD1 identical over 8 bases. This CDR3 region has 14 residues. The germline CDR1 and CDR2 sequences are SGHNT and YYREEE (reference sequence). Germline trimming cut 2 bases from V and 8 bases from J; bases unmatched to any gene: 5. This chain's CDR3 is CASSLGQGHEKLFF. CDR3 coding DNA: TGTGCCAGCAGCTTAGGACAGGGTCACGAAAAACTGTTTTTT.

The rearrangement links TRBV5-1 to TRBJ1-6; possible D gene TRBD1, 6 bases. The V gene lost 4 bases and the J gene lost 8 bases, with 22 bases spanning the gap. This CDR3 is built from 17 residues. Per the germline V gene, CDR1 is SGHRS and CDR2 is YFSETQ. The CDR3 sequence: CASSPFHDAGVHSPLHF. DNA of the CDR3: TGCGCCAGCAGCCCCTTTCATGATGCAGGGGTGCATTCACCCCTCCACTTT. The full variable domain, rest sourced from reference TRBV5-1 and TRBJ1-6, is KAGVTQTPRYLIKTRGQQVTLSCSPISGHRSVSWYQQTPGQGLQFLFEYFSETQRNKGNFPGRFSGRQFSNSRSEMNVSTLELGDSALYLCASSPFHDAGVHSPLHFGNGTRLTVT.

The chain's CDR3 is CASSILRDTQYF. CDR3 nucleotides: TGTGCCAGTAGTATCCTGAGGGATACGCAGTATTTT. This sequence joins TRBV19 and TRBJ2-3; unclear D gene. Germline V gene lookup returns CDR1 LNHDA and CDR2 SQIVND (reference sequence). Trimming left V 3 bases short and J 6 bases short, with 7 bases between. The CDR3 spans 12 residues. The complete variable domain, with remaining parts taken from reference TRBV19 and TRBJ2-3, reads DGGITQSPKYLFRKEGQNVTLSCEQNLNHDAMYWYRQDPGQGLRLIYYSQIVNDFQKGDIAEGYSVSREKKESFPLTVTSAQKNPTAFYLCASSILRDTQYFGPGTRLTVL.

The chain links TRBV18 to TRBJ2-3; TRBD1 agrees at 10 bases. The germline V gene encodes CDR1 KGHSH and CDR2 LQKENI. Unmatched junction bases numbered 10, after V lost 0 bases and J lost 4 bases. The CDR3 loop spans 18 amino acids. The CDR3 loop is CASSPPRGQGGIADTQYF. CDR3 DNA: TGTGCCAGCTCACCACCGAGAGGACAGGGGGGGATTGCAGATACGCAGTATTTT.

The chain recombines TRBV10-2 with TRBJ1-4, with TRBD1 matching over 7 bases. V shed 8 bases and J 2 bases; nucleotides not matched to a gene: 11. The CDR3 has 16 amino acids. Germline V gene data show CDR1 as WSHSY and CDR2 as SAAADI. CDR3 amino acids: CASAYTGAGTNEKLFF. The DNA of the CDR3 is TGCGCCAGCGCTTACACAGGGGCTGGGACTAATGAAAAACTGTTTTTT.

This clone was recorded a few times. One junction end does not reproduce the germline sequence, and a read error may be involved. The V call is TRBV5-8, the J call TRBJ1-2; D is possibly TRBD1 (6 bases). This CDR3 is built from 14 residues. The germline gives CDR1 SGHTS, CDR2 YDEGEE. As DNA, the CDR3 is TGTGCCGGCAGCTGGAGGCAGGGGAGCTATGGCTACACCTTC. Translation: CAGSWRQGSYGYTF.

V and J are TRBV2 and TRBJ1-4; D not resolved. This CDR3 has 11 amino acids. From germline, CDR1 is SNHLY and CDR2 FYNNEI. V gave up 6 bases and J gave up 5 bases, with 4 bases separating them. In DNA form, the CDR3 reads TGTGCCAGCAGGTTAAATGAAAAACTGTTTTTT. Protein: CASRLNEKLFF.

In this sample, this clone turned up once. The chain recombines TRBV9 with TRBJ2-2, with D perhaps matching TRBD2 (6 bases). This CDR3 region has 16 residues. CDR1 and CDR2 from the germline V gene are SGDLS and YYNGEE. V lost 0 bases and J 4 bases, leaving 13 bases between the germline ends. CDR3 coding DNA: TGTGCCAGCAGCGTAGGAGGGGAGGTGGGCACCGGGGAGCTGTTTTTT. Its protein is CASSVGGEVGTGELFF. Full variable domain (outside the CDR3, taken from reference TRBV9 and TRBJ2-2): DSGVTQTPKHLITATGQRVTLRCSPRSGDLSVYWYQQSLDQGLQFLIQYYNGEERAKGNILERFSAQQFPDLHSELNLSSLELGDSALYFCASSVGGEVGTGELFFGEGSRLTVL.

The rearrangement joins TRBV3-1 (or the pseudogene TRBV3-2) to TRBJ2-7; D is uncertain. Trimming removed 8 bases at V and 8 bases at J, with 7 bases between. The germline V gene encodes CDR1 LGHDT and CDR2 YNNKEL (reference sequence). The length of the CDR3 is 9 residues. DNA for the CDR3: TGTGCCAGCTTAAAAAAGCAGTACTTC. Protein sequence: CASLKKQYF.